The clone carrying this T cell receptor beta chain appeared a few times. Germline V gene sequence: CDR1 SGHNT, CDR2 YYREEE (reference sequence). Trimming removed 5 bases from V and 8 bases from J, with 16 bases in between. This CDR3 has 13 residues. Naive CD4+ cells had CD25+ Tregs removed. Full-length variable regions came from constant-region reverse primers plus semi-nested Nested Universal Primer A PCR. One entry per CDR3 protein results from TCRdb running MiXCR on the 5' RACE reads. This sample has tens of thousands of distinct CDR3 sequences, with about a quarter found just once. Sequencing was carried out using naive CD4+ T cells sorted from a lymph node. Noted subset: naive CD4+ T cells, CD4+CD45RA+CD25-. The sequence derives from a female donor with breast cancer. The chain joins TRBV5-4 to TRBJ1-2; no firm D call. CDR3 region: CASRDVSKRGYTF. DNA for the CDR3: TGTGCCAGCAGGGATGTCTCCAAGCGGGGCTACACCTTC.